This TCR beta chain was captured by sequencing in a study of Ad26.COV2.S vaccination and SARS-CoV-2 variants. A word on this clone: No antigen is known for it.

The V gene's germline CDR1 is MGHDK and CDR2 SYGVNS. The trim removed 4 bases at V and 5 bases at J, leaving 8 bases unmatched. The CDR3 extends over 17 amino acids. The table came from immunoSEQ multiplex PCR; TCRdb's copy has only in-frame clones and leaves some out. The table lists hundreds of thousands of clones, 92% of them singletons, with 3.9% in the top ten. Study-wide findings and caveats: In vaccinated individuals, spike-specific CD8+ and CD4+ T cell responses reportedly displayed substantial breadth.

The sequencing used peripheral blood, collected after recovery from COVID-19. The chain links TRBV25-1 to TRBJ2-3; 14 nucleotides align to TRBD2. This clonotype was obtained from a human donor who had recovered from COVID-19. DNA for the CDR3: TGTGCCAGCAGTGGGGGACTAGCGGGGGTGGTTGGAGATACGCAGTATTTT. It encodes CASSGGLAGVVGDTQYF.